This T cell receptor (beta chain) was obtained from a study of shared clonotypes between healthy human individuals. The overall study: Per-donor plates numbered three CD4 naive, three CD4 memory, two CD8 naive and one CD8 memory.

Naive CD8 cells lacked CD45RO and underwent positive selection for CCR7, leaving out terminally differentiated effector memory CD45RA+ cells. Notes on this clone: Its antigen is still unknown.

CDR1 is SGHVS, CDR2 FNYEAQ, per germline. The CDR3 consists of 16 residues. V was pared by 4 bases and J by 4 bases, with 12 bases of the junction left unmatched. The repertoire was sequenced with immunoSEQ multiplex PCR; TCRdb's copy has only in-frame clones and lacks some. Of 800,000 or so clones in the sample, about 96% were seen once. Regarding the study as a whole: A few donors shared around 5% of their naive CD4 clonotypes. The study sampled only blood, and tissue repertoires likely differ.

The sample taken for sequencing was naive CD8+ T cells sorted from blood. The V call is TRBV7-6, the J call TRBJ2-5, with 7 bases lining up with TRBD1. The TCR originated in a man aged 25-45 years in good health. Here the CDR3 DNA reads TGTGCCAGCAGCTCGGTGCCCCGGTCAGGGGGAGAGACCCAGTACTTC. Protein sequence: CASSSVPRSGGETQYF. Full variable domain (outside the CDR3, taken from reference TRBV7-6 and TRBJ2-5): GAGVSQSPRYKVTKRGQDVALRCDPISGHVSLYWYRQALGQGPEFLTYFNYEAQQDKSGLPNDRFSAERPEGSISTLTIQRTEQRDSAMYRCASSSVPRSGGETQYFGPGTRLLVL.